This TCR beta chain comes out of a study of OX40 agonist ivuxolimab in advanced cancers. The CDR3 runs to 19 residues. The germline CDR1 and CDR2 sequences are LNHDA and SQIVND (reference sequence). V was trimmed by 3 bases and J by 0 bases, leaving 21 bases between them. Only in-frame clones appear in the TCRdb table, and some are missing; sequencing was by immunoSEQ multiplex PCR. The table shows around 66,000 clones, with about 85% occurring only once. The sequence derives from an adult with an advanced solid tumor such as melanoma, head and neck, liver or kidney cancer. The V call is TRBV19, the J call TRBJ2-4, with TRBD2 as a possible D gene (6 bases). Sample: CD4+ or CD8+ T cells sorted from blood, taken in a trial of the OX40 agonist ivuxolimab. In DNA form, the CDR3 reads TGTGCCAGTAGTATCGAATGGCTAGGGGACGGGGGAGCCAAAAACATTCAGTACTTC. As protein: CASSIEWLGDGGAKNIQYF.